The 10 T cell receptor beta chains below all came from one sample that was sequenced in a study of cytomegalovirus exposure and HLA in healthy donors. The primer mix had 60 Vbeta and 13 Jbeta primers. This table comes from immunoSEQ multiplex PCR, and its TCRdb copy is limited to in-frame clones, with some not included. The sample has 90,000 to 110,000 clones, roughly 80% seen once. Sample: PBMCs. Receptors were obtained from a man aged 25-40 years in good health and CMV-seropositive.

The rearrangement joins TRBV4-3 to TRBJ1-6; no firm D call. Germline assignment: CDR1 LGHNA and CDR2 YSLEER. There are 16 residues in the CDR3. Trimming took off 0 bases at V and 5 bases at J, with 11 bases between the two ends. In nucleotides, the CDR3 is TGCGCCAGCAGCCAAGATTCCACAGCGGATAATTCACCCCTCCACTTT. It yields the protein CASSQDSTADNSPLHF.

This chain joins TRBV29-1 and TRBJ2-3; tentative D call: TRBD1 (5 bases). V lost 2 bases and J lost 1, with 10 bases in between. Germline-derived CDR1 and CDR2 are SQVTM and ANQGSEA. This CDR3 comprises 14 residues. This chain's CDR3 is CSVERGLGTDTQYF. Here the CDR3 DNA reads TGCAGCGTTGAAAGGGGATTGGGCACAGATACGCAGTATTTT.

V gene TRBV7-9 combines with J gene TRBJ1-4, with TRBD1 matching 8 bases. There are 15 residues in the CDR3. Germline CDR1 is SEHNR and CDR2 is FQNEAQ (reference sequence). V lost 3 bases to trimming and J lost 5 bases; unmatched junction nucleotides: 5. CDR3 sequence reads: CASSFGTGQNEKLFF. Written as DNA, the CDR3 is TGTGCCAGCAGCTTCGGGACAGGCCAAAATGAAAAACTGTTTTTT. Combining the CDR3 with reference TRBV7-9 and TRBJ1-4 gives the whole variable domain DTGVSQNPRHKITKRGQNVTFRCDPISEHNRLYWYRQTLGQGPEFLTYFQNEAQLEKSRLLSDRFSAERPKGSFSTLEIQRTEQGDSAMYLCASSFGTGQNEKLFFGSGTQLSVL.

This clone has a handful of counts. The rearrangement joins TRBV6-1 to TRBJ1-1; D is unclear. V gave up 7 bases and J gave up 2 bases, with 14 bases separating them. This CDR3 is built from 14 residues. CDR1 is MNHNS and CDR2 is SASEGT in the germline V gene. The CDR3 region is CASIEGGLNTEAFF. The DNA of the CDR3 is TGTGCCAGCATAGAGGGAGGTTTAAACACTGAAGCTTTCTTT.

The rearrangement links TRBV27 to TRBJ1-1; D is possibly TRBD1 (5 bases). This CDR3 contains 15 residues. With 0 bases removed from V and 0 bases from J, the gap between germline ends came to 8 bases. Germline CDR1 MNHEY, CDR2 SMNVEV (reference sequence). The CDR3 protein is CASSLSWGMNTEAFF. The DNA for the CDR3 is TGTGCCAGCAGTTTATCTTGGGGCATGAACACTGAAGCTTTCTTT.

This clone was counted only a few times. CDR3 residues: CATPREASGETGDTQYF. CDR3 nucleotides: TGTGCCACCCCTCGGGAGGCTAGCGGGGAAACGGGGGATACGCAGTATTTT. V gene TRBV15 combines with J gene TRBJ2-3; 9 bases are shared with TRBD2. CDR3 length: 17 residues. The germline CDR1 and CDR2 sequences are LNHNV and YYDKDF (reference sequence). V dropped 8 bases and J dropped 6; count of bases not matched to a gene: 18.

About this clone: The junction differs from germline at one of its ends, possibly a read error. The V and J genes are TRBV5-1 and TRBJ1-1; 9 bases agree with TRBD1. Germline CDR1 reads SGHRS; CDR2 reads YFSETQ. This CDR3 has 15 amino acids. The CDR3 here is CASSLDRDRAVKRVF. The CDR3 bases are TGCGCCAGCAGCTTAGACCGGGACAGGGCGGTAAAGCGGGTCTTT.

The rearrangement links TRBV28 to TRBJ1-5; perhaps TRBD1 as D (6 bases). In germline, CDR1 is MDHEN, CDR2 SYDVKM. This CDR3 region has 15 residues. V gave up 5 bases and J gave up 5 bases, with 16 bases separating them. This chain's CDR3 is CASSVTGQSDQPQHF. The CDR3 DNA reads as TGTGCCAGCAGTGTAACCGGACAGTCCGATCAGCCCCAGCATTTT.

This clone was picked up one time. This chain joins TRBV5-6 and TRBJ1-3; tentative D call: TRBD1 (6 bases). Germline lookup yields CDR1 SGHDT and CDR2 YYEEEE. The V end was cut by 7 bases, the J end by 0 bases, with 8 bases between. The CDR3 contains 13 residues. Written as DNA, the CDR3 is TGTGCCAGCGGGGGCCTCTCTGGAAACACCATATATTTT. Translation gives CASGGLSGNTIYF.

The chain employs TRBV6-6 and TRBJ2-1; perhaps TRBD1 as D (5 bases). The CDR3 covers 13 residues. From germline, CDR1 is MNHNY and CDR2 SVGAGI (reference sequence). Trimming removed 0 bases at V and 9 bases at J, with 9 bases between. DNA for the CDR3: TGTGCCAGCAGTTACTCGGAGACAGCTGAGCAGTTCTTC. Its translation: CASSYSETAEQFF.